This T cell receptor beta chain was documented in a study of cytomegalovirus exposure and HLA in healthy donors. Use of 60 Vbeta and 13 Jbeta primers characterized the PCR. The table came from immunoSEQ multiplex PCR; TCRdb's copy has only in-frame clones and leaves some out. The sample includes 100,000 to 150,000 clones, roughly four fifths of them seen just once. Germline assignment: CDR1 SGDLS and CDR2 YYNGEE. The V gene lost 2 bases and the J gene lost 0 bases, with 11 bases spanning the gap. This CDR3 is built from 16 residues. V and J are TRBV9 and TRBJ1-4, with D possibly TRBD1 on 6 matching bases. Sequencing input: PBMCs. The clonotype was recovered from a woman in her fifties or sixties in good health and CMV-seropositive. The CDR3 DNA sequence: TGTGCCAGCAGCGTGAGGGGGGGGCCAACTAATGAAAAACTGTTTTTT. Translating it yields CASSVRGGPTNEKLFF.